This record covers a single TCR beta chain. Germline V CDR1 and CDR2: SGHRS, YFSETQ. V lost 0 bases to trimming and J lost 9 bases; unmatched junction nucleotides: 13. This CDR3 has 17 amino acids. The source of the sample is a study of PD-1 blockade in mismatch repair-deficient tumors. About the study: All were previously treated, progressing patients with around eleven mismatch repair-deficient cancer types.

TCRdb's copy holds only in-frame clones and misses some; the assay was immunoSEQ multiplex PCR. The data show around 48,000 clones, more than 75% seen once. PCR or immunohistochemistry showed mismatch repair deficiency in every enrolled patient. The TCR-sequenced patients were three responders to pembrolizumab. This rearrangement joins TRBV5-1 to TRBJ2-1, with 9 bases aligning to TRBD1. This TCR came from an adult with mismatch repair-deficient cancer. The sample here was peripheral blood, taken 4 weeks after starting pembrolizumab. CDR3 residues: CASSLASGTGRRGEQFF. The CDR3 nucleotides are TGCGCCAGCAGCTTGGCCTCTGGGACAGGGAGACGCGGTGAGCAGTTCTTC. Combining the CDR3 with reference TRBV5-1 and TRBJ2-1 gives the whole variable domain KAGVTQTPRYLIKTRGQQVTLSCSPISGHRSVSWYQQTPGQGLQFLFEYFSETQRNKGNFPGRFSGRQFSNSRSEMNVSTLELGDSALYLCASSLASGTGRRGEQFFGPGTRLTVL.